Listed below are T cell receptor beta chains from one sample, sequenced in a study of T cells in Graves' hyperthyroidism and ophthalmopathy. A single record per CDR3 protein comes from TCRdb applying MiXCR to the multiplex PCR reads. The table lists hundreds of thousands of distinct CDR3 sequences, 15% to 20% of them singletons. The sequenced material came from blood. All receptors come from a woman between 55 and 75 years old with Graves' ophthalmopathy. CDR3s include the opening cysteine and the closing phenylalanine or tryptophan. D genes are given only for firm matches. Rows may omit the clone size; those that give it use once, few, many or a size class.

d_call | j_call | v_call | clone_size | cdr3_nt | cdr3_aa
. | TRBJ2-5 | TRBV20-1 | few | TGCAGTGCTAGAGATTTCGGAAAGGGAGAGACCCAGTACTTC | CSARDFGKGETQYF
. | TRBJ1-2 | TRBV20-1 | few | TGCAGTGCTAGAAGGGATTTCCTCTATGGCTACACCTTC | CSARRDFLYGYTF
. | TRBJ1-2 | TRBV6-1 | many | TGTGCCAGCAGTGAGGGACCCTTGGGGGATGGCTACACCTTC | CASSEGPLGDGYTF
. | TRBJ1-6 | TRBV5-1 | many | TGCGCCAGCAGCTTGGCCGGTAACCGGAATTCACCCCTCCACTTT | CASSLAGNRNSPLHF
. | TRBJ2-6 | TRBV3-1 | . | TGTGCCAGCAGCCAAGATGGGACTCCTGGGGCCAACGTCCTGACTTTC | CASSQDGTPGANVLTF
. | TRBJ2-3 | TRBV4-1 | once | TGCGCCAGCAGCTTCAGCGGGTCAGGCACAGATACGCAGTATTTT | CASSFSGSGTDTQYF
. | TRBJ2-6 | TRBV18 | few | TGTGCCAGCTCGAGGCTCTCTGGGGCCAACGTCCTGACTTTC | CASSRLSGANVLTF
. | TRBJ1-2 | TRBV5-8 | few | TGTGCCAGCAGGGAGGGCAACTATGGCTACACCTTC | CASREGNYGYTF
. | TRBJ1-2 | TRBV18 | many | TGTGCCAGCTCACCGGAATCAGGAAACTATGGCTACACCTTC | CASSPESGNYGYTF
. | TRBJ1-2 | TRBV28 | many | TGTGCCAGCAGTGACAGAGGGTATGGCTACACCTTC | CASSDRGYGYTF
. | TRBJ2-7 | TRBV27 | many | TGTGCCAGCAGGATAGGCGGGGCCTCCTACGAGCAGTACTTC | CASRIGGASYEQYF
. | TRBJ1-2 | TRBV6-9 | . | TGTGCCAGCAGTTACGGTCCCAGCTTAGTCTATGGCTACACCTTC | CASSYGPSLVYGYTF
. | TRBJ2-1 | TRBV6-2/TRBV6-3 | . | TGTGCCAGCAGGGGGGGGCCGGGGGGAACCTACAATGAGCAGTTCTTC | CASRGGPGGTYNEQFF
. | TRBJ2-7 | TRBV27 | few | TGTGCCAGCAGTTTGGGGGTGGTCTACGAGCAGTACTTC | CASSLGVVYEQYF
TRBD1 | TRBJ1-2 | TRBV20-1 | few | TGCAGTGCTCGGGCTAGACTTGGGACAGATCGCTTCAACTATGGCTACACCTTC | CSARARLGTDRFNYGYTF
. | TRBJ2-7 | TRBV6-2/TRBV6-3 | . | TGTGCCAGCAGTTACTCGAAACAGGTCCCCTCCTACGAGCAGTACTTC | CASSYSKQVPSYEQYF
. | TRBJ1-6 | TRBV2 | many | TGTGCCAGCGGTCAGGACCAGAATTCACCCCTCCACTTT | CASGQDQNSPLHF
. | TRBJ1-2 | TRBV9 | few | TGTGCCAGCAGCGTGCCGGGAGGGACCCATGGCTACACCTTC | CASSVPGGTHGYTF
. | TRBJ1-6 | TRBV30 | few | TGTGCCGGGGCTTACAAGGTTAATTCGCAGCGGGGGTCACCCCTCCACTTT | CAGAYKVNSQRGSPLHF
. | TRBJ2-3 | TRBV19 | . | TGTGCCAGTAGTGAGGCGGGGCGATTCACAGATACGCAGTATTTT | CASSEAGRFTDTQYF
. | TRBJ1-4 | TRBV2 | many | TGTGCCAGCAATCTGGGCTCTGAAAAACTGTTTTTT | CASNLGSEKLFF
TRBD1 | TRBJ2-3 | TRBV20-1 | many | TGCAGTGCTAGAGAGTGGGGACAGGGGGAAGATACGCAGTATTTT | CSAREWGQGEDTQYF
TRBD1 | TRBJ1-1 | TRBV12-5 | many | TGTGCTAGTGGCACCTCCGGGACAGGGGGCGTAGCTTTCTTT | CASGTSGTGGVAFF
TRBD2 | TRBJ2-1 | TRBV20-1 | many | TGCAGTGCTGGGGGACTAGCGGACAATGAGCAGTTCTTC | CSAGGLADNEQFF
TRBD2 | TRBJ2-5 | TRBV7-9 | many | TGTGCCAGCAGCTTAGGTTCCACTAGCGGGAATCAAGAGACCCAGTACTTC | CASSLGSTSGNQETQYF
TRBD1 | TRBJ2-7 | TRBV9 | . | TGTGCCAGCAGCGGGGGGACAGGGAACGAGCAGTACTTC | CASSGGTGNEQYF
. | TRBJ1-2 | TRBV7-2 | many | TGTGCCAGCAGCAATCGACTCGGGGGCGCCTATGGCTACACCTTC | CASSNRLGGAYGYTF
. | TRBJ2-3 | TRBV6-1 | many | TGTGCCAGCAGGTACAGGGCTTCTAGCACAGATACGCAGTATTTT | CASRYRASSTDTQYF